The entry that follows covers one T cell receptor (beta chain) sequence. The CDR3 has 17 amino acids. CDR1 is LNHDA, CDR2 SQIVND, per germline (reference sequence). V dropped 3 bases and J dropped 0 bases, with 14 bases sitting between them. This entry belongs to a study of blood T cell repertoires in COVID-19. Study-level background: Donors in the United States, Italy and Spain gave samples during acute or convalescent COVID-19. PBMCs, B-cell-depleted T cells, or T cells provided the cDNA or gDNA that made up the material.

The authors' processing: The assay estimated nucleated cells by amplifying reference gene primers. Sequencing was performed with immunoSEQ multiplex PCR; in TCRdb, only in-frame clones are kept and a portion is missing. The DNA was the basis for D and trimming; V, J and clone size are from that table. There are over 200,000 clones in the sample; roughly 76% occur only once, and approximately 5% lies in the top ten. The sample taken for sequencing was peripheral blood. The V and J genes are TRBV19 and TRBJ2-2; D unclear. The origin of this receptor is a human donor in a cohort sampled during active COVID-19. For the CDR3, the DNA is TGTGCCAGTAGTATCGGTGAAGACACAGCGAACACCGGGGAGCTGTTTTTT. The encoded protein is CASSIGEDTANTGELFF.